Sequencing of this T cell receptor beta chain was carried out in a study of CD8 T cells in ankylosing spondylitis. The CDR3 covers 17 residues. Germline V lookup: CDR1 SGHDN, CDR2 FVKESK. Trimming stripped 4 bases from V and 3 bases from J, with 21 bases between. Whole-study findings and limits: There was a TCR beta motif, made of several highly homologous variants, that appeared characteristic of ankylosing spondylitis blood. From matched ankylosing spondylitis synovial fluid, disease-linked clones were reportedly recovered at significantly enriched levels.

This clonotype showed up many times. Its specificity is not known. Researchers built TCR beta libraries using quantitative 5'-RACE with molecular barcodes. TCRdb reanalysed the 5' RACE reads using MiXCR and keeps one entry per CDR3 protein. Of hundreds of thousands of distinct CDR3 sequences in the sample, about a sixth were seen once. The TCR was taken from a male donor with ankylosing spondylitis. The V and J genes are TRBV14 and TRBJ2-5, with D possibly matching TRBD2 (6 bases). Sequencing used blood, either unsorted or a sorted T cell fraction (not recorded which). Here the CDR3 DNA reads TGTGCCAGCAGCCGAAAGGACGGCCCCCGCGGGAAAGAGACCCAGTACTTC. Its protein product is CASSRKDGPRGKETQYF.